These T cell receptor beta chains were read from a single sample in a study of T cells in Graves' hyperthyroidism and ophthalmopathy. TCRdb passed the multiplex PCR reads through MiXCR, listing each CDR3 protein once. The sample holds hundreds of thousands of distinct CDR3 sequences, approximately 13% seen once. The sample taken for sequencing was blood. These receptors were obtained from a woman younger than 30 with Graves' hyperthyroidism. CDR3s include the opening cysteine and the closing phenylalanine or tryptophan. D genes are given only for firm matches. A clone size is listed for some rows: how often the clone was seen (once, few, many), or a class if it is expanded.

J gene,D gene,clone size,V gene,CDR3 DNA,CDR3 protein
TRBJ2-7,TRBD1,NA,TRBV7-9,TGTGCCAGCACAGTAGGGGGCAGGTGGGACGAGCAGTACTTC,CASTVGGRWDEQYF
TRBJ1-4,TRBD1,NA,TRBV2,TGTGCCAGCAGTTCCGGGACAGCGACTAAAAAACTGTTTTTT,CASSSGTATKKLFF
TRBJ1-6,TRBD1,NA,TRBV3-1,TGTGCCAGCAGCCAAGGACAGGGAACTTCACCCCTCCACTTT,CASSQGQGTSPLHF
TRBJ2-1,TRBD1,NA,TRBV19,TGTGCCTGTAGTACCCCGGGACAGGGGAGCAATGAGCAGTTCTTC,CACSTPGQGSNEQFF
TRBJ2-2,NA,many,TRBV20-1,TGCAGTGCCTCGTACGGGGAGCTGTTTTTT,CSASYGELFF
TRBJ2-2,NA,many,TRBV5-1,TGCGCCAGCAGCTTGCGGACTTCCACCGGGGAGCTGTTTTTT,CASSLRTSTGELFF
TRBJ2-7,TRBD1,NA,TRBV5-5,TGTGCCAGCAGCCCGGGACAGTACTCCTACGAGCAGTACTTC,CASSPGQYSYEQYF
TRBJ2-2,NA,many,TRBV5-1,TGCGCCAGCAGCTTGGACAACACCGGGGAGCTGTTTTTT,CASSLDNTGELFF
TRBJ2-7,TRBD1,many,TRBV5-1,TGCGCCAGCCGCCGGTGGTCGGCAGGGGGCTACGAGCAGTACTTC,CASRRWSAGGYEQYF
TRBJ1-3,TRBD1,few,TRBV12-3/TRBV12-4,TGTGCCAGCAGAACTATAGGACAGGTTCACTCTGGAAACACCATATATTTT,CASRTIGQVHSGNTIYF
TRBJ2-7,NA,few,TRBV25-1,TGTGCCAGCAGCCGGGACCACATCGACGAGCAGTACTTC,CASSRDHIDEQYF
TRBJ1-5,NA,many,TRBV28,TGTGCCAGCAGGGTCGCGGGGGGAGGCAATCAGCCCCAGCATTTT,CASRVAGGGNQPQHF
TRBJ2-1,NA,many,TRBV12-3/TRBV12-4,TGTGCCAGCAGTCGGGCCGGGACATCGCTCGGGTACAATGAGCAGTTCTTC,CASSRAGTSLGYNEQFF
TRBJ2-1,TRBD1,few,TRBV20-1,TGCAGTGCTAGAACCCGGGACAGGGGTCTAGGAGAGCAGTTCTTC,CSARTRDRGLGEQFF
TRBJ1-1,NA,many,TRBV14,TGTGCCAGCAGCTCGGCGACTGAAGCTTTCTTT,CASSSATEAFF
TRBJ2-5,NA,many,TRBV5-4,TGTGCCAGCAGCTTGGCAGGGGCGGCCGGGACCCAGTACTTC,CASSLAGAAGTQYF
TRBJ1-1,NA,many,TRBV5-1,TGCGCCAGCAGCTTGGGGAACTCCTATAACACTGAAGCTTTCTTT,CASSLGNSYNTEAFF
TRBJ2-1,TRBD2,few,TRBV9,TGTGCCAGCAGCGTAGAGGACGGGAGGGCCTCCTACAATGAGCAGTTCTTC,CASSVEDGRASYNEQFF
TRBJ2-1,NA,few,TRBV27,TGTGCCAGCAGCCCCCTTTTGTTCGGGACCCACATTGAGCAGTTCTTC,CASSPLLFGTHIEQFF
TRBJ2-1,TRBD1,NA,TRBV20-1,TGCAGTGCTTTCGTCCCGGGACAGGGCTACAATGAGCAGTTCTTC,CSAFVPGQGYNEQFF
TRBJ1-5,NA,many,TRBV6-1,TGTGCCAGCAGTAACAATCAGCCCCAGCATTTT,CASSNNQPQHF
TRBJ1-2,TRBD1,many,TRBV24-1,TGTGCCACCTCGGACAGGCGCTATGGCTACACCTTC,CATSDRRYGYTF
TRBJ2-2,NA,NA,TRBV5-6,TGTGCCAGCAGCGCCGGGAGCACCGGGGAGCTGTTTTTT,CASSAGSTGELFF
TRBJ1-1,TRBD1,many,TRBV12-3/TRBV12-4,TGTGCCAGCAGTTTTGCTGGCAGGGGGACGAACACTGAAGCTTTCTTT,CASSFAGRGTNTEAFF
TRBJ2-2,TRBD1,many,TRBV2,TGTGCCAGCTGGGACAGGGCGAACACCGGGGAGCTGTTTTTT,CASWDRANTGELFF
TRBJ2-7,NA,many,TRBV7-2,TGTGCCAGCAGCTTAGCAGCTAGGGGCTTTGACGAGCAGTACTTC,CASSLAARGFDEQYF
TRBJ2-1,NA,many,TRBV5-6,TGTGCCAGCAGCGGACCGACCTACAATGAGCAGTTCTTC,CASSGPTYNEQFF
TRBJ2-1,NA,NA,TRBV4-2,TGTGCCAGCAGCCAAGACCCGGTAGGAGAGCAGTTCTTC,CASSQDPVGEQFF
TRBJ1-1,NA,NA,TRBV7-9,TGTGCCAGCAGCTTCGGTATAGGGAGGGGAACTGAAGCTTTCTTT,CASSFGIGRGTEAFF
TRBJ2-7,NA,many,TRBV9,TGTGCCAGCAGCAAAGTGGACTCCACCTACGAGCAGTACTTC,CASSKVDSTYEQYF
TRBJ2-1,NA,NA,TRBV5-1,TGTGCCAGCAGGAGCCTTTCTAGCTCCTACAGTGAGCAGTTCTTC,CASRSLSSSYSEQFF
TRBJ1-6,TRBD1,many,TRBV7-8,TGTGCCAGCAGCTCAAAGACAGGGGGCGTTTCACCCCTCCACTTT,CASSSKTGGVSPLHF
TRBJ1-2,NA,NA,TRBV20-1,TGCAGTGCTAGTGACAGTAGGGTGGATGGCTACACCTTC,CSASDSRVDGYTF
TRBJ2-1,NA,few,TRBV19,TGTGCCAGTAGTATGCCCAGCAGTGAGCAGTTCTTC,CASSMPSSEQFF
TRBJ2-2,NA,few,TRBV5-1,TGCGCCAGCAGCTTGGGGGGTTGGGATCTCTTGAACACCGGGGAGCTGTTTTTT,CASSLGGWDLLNTGELFF
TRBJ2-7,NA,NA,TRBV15,TGTGCCACCAGCAGAGACTCAGCTTTACAGAGGGACGAGCAGTACTTC,CATSRDSALQRDEQYF